Reported below is one T cell receptor (beta chain). Its antigen is currently unknown. Each subset's genomic DNA was shared equally among a number of immunoSEQ plates. The method was immunoSEQ multiplex PCR; TCRdb's version includes in-frame clones alone and lacks a portion of them. The repertoire consists of hundreds of thousands of clones, with less than 80% occurring once and the leading ten covering around 1.8%. The CDR3 runs 13 residues. Germline values: CDR1 SNHLY, CDR2 FYNNEI. J was trimmed by 7 bases and V by 7 bases; bases with no gene match: 10. This record belongs to a study of shared clonotypes between healthy human individuals. Study outcomes and limitations: Shared across a handful of donors were around 5% of the naive CD4 clonotypes.

All participating donors were Caucasian adults from Nashville, Tennessee. The source material was memory CD4+ T cells sorted from blood. Documented subset: CD45RA-negative fraction. The chain has TRBV2 and TRBJ2-7; 7 positions match TRBD2. The TCR sequence derives from a woman in her thirties in good health. The CDR3 DNA is TGTGCCAGCAAGCGGGGAAACTACGAGGAGCAGTACTTC. Protein sequence: CASKRGNYEEQYF.